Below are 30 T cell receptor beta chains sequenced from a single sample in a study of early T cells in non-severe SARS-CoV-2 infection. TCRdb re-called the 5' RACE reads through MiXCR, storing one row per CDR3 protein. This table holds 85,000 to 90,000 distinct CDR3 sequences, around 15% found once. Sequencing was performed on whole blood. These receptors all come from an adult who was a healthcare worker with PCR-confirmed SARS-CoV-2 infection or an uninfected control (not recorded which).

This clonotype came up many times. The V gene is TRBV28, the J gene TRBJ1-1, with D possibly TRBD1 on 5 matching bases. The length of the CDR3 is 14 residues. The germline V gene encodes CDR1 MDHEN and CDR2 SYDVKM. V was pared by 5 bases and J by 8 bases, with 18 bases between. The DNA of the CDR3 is TGTGCCAGCAGTCGGGGGGGGTTTACGTCCGAAGCTTTCTTT. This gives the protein CASSRGGFTSEAFF.

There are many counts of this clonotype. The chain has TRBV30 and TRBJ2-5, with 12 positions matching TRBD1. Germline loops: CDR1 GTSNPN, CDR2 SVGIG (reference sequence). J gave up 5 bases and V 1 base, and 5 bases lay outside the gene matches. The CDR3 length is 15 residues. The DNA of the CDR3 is TGTGCCTGGAGTGGGGGGACAGGGGGCTGGGAGACCCAGTACTTC. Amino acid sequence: CAWSGGTGGWETQYF.

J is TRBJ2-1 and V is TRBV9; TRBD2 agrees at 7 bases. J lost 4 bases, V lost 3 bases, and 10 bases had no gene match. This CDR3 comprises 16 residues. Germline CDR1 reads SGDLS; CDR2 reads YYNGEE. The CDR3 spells CASSGLGGRHYNEQFF. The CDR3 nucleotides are TGTGCCAGCAGCGGCCTGGGCGGGAGACATTACAATGAGCAGTTCTTC.

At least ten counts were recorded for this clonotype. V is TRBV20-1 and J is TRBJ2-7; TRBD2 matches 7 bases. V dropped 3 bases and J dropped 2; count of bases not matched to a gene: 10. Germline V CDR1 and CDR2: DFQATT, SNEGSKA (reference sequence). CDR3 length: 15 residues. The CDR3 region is CSARALLADTYEQYF. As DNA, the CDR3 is TGCAGTGCTAGGGCTCTCCTAGCGGACACCTACGAGCAGTACTTC.

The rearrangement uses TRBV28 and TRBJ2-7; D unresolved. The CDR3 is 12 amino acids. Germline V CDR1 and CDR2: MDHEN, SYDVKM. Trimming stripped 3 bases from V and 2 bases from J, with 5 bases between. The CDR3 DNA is TGTGCCAGCAGTTTCAGCGCCTACGAGCAGTACTTC. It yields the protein CASSFSAYEQYF. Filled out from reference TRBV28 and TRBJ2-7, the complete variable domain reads DVKVTQSSRYLVKRTGEKVFLECVQDMDHENMFWYRQDPGLGLRLIYFSYDVKMKEKGDIPEGYSVSREKKERFSLILESASTNQTSMYLCASSFSAYEQYFGPGTRLTVT.

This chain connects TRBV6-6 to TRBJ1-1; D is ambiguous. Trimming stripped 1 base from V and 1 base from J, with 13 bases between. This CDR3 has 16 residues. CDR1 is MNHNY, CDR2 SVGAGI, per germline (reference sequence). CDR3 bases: TGTGCCAGCAGTTACTTCCCAGGCCAGGAGAACACTGAAGCTTTCTTT. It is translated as CASSYFPGQENTEAFF.

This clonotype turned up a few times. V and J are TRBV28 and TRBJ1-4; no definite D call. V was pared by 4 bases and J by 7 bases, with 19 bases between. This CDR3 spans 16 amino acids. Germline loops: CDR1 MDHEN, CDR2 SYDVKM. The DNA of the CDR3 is TGTGCCAGCAGTTCTCCTGGCAGGAGCAGAACTGAAAAACTGTTTTTT. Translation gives CASSSPGRSRTEKLFF. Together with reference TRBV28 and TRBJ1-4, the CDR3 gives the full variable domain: DVKVTQSSRYLVKRTGEKVFLECVQDMDHENMFWYRQDPGLGLRLIYFSYDVKMKEKGDIPEGYSVSREKKERFSLILESASTNQTSMYLCASSSPGRSRTEKLFFGSGTQLSVL.

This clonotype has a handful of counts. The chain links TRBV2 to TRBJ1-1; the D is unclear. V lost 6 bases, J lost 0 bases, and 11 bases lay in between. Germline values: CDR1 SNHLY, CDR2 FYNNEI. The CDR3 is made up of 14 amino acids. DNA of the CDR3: TGTGCCAGCAGGGAGTGGCATTTGAACACTGAAGCTTTCTTT. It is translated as CASREWHLNTEAFF.

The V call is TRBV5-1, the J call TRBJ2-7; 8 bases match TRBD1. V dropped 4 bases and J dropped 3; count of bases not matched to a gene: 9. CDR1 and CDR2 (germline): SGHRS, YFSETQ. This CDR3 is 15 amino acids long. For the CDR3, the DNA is TGCGCCAGCAGCCCGGGGACAGGTCGATTCTACGAGCAGTACTTC. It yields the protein CASSPGTGRFYEQYF.

In DNA form, the CDR3 reads TGTGCCAGCAGCTTAAACACCCCAGATACGCAGTATTTT. Translated: CASSLNTPDTQYF. The rearrangement joins TRBV7-3 to TRBJ2-3; D gene ambiguous. V was trimmed by 1 base and J by 4 bases, leaving 6 bases between them. Germline assignment: CDR1 SGHTA and CDR2 FQGTGA. This CDR3 spans 13 amino acids.

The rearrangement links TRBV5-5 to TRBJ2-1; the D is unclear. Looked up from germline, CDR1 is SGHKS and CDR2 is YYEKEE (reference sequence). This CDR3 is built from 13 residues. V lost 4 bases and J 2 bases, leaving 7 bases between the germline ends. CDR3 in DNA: TGTGCCAGCAGCCCGACCGCCTACAATGAGCAGTTCTTC. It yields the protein CASSPTAYNEQFF.

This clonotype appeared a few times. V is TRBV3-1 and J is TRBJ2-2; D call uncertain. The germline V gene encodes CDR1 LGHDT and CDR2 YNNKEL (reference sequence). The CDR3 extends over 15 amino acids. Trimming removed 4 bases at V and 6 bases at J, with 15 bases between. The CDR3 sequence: CASSRQLSVAGELFF. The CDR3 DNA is TGTGCCAGCAGCCGTCAGCTTTCTGTCGCCGGGGAGCTGTTTTTT.

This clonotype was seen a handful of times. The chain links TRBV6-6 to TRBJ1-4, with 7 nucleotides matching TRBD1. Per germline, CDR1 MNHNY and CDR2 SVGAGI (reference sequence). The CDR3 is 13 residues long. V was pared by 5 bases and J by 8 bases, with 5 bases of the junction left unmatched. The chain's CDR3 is CASSRQGGEKLFF. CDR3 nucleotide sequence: TGTGCCAGCAGTCGACAGGGAGGGGAAAAACTGTTTTTT.

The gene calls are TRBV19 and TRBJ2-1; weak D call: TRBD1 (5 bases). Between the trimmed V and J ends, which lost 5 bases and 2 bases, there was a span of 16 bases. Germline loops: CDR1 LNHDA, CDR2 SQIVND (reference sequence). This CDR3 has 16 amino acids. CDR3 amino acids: CASSRQSAPAYNEQFF. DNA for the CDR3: TGTGCCAGTAGTCGACAGAGCGCTCCAGCCTACAATGAGCAGTTCTTC.

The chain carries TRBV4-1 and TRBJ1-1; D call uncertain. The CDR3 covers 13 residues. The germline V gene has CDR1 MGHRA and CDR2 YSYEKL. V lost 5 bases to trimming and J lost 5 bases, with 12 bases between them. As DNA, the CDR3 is TGCGCCAGCAGCACGCATGGTCGGACTGAAGCTTTCTTT. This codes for CASSTHGRTEAFF.

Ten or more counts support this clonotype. CDR3 sequence: CASSQDGEEWNEQFF. In DNA form, the CDR3 reads TGCGCCAGCAGCCAAGACGGGGAGGAATGGAATGAGCAGTTCTTC. This chain connects TRBV4-1 to TRBJ2-1, with TRBD2 as a possible D gene (6 bases). V was trimmed by 0 bases and J by 7 bases, leaving 13 bases between them. CDR1 is MGHRA, CDR2 YSYEKL, per germline. The CDR3 spans 15 residues.

The DNA of the CDR3 is TGTGCCAGCAGTTACAAGGGTCGTGAAAAACTGTTTTTT. As protein: CASSYKGREKLFF. This sequence joins TRBV6-5 and TRBJ1-4; D remains unclear. CDR1 is MNHEY and CDR2 is SVGAGI in the germline V gene. The germline V and J ends were trimmed by 2 bases and 7 bases, with 8 bases remaining between them. This CDR3 contains 13 residues.

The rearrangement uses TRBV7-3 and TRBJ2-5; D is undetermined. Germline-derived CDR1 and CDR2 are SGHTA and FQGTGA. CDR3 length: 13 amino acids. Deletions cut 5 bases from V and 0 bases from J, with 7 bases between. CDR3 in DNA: TGTGCCAGCAGCCCCTCGTACCAAGAGACCCAGTACTTC. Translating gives CASSPSYQETQYF.

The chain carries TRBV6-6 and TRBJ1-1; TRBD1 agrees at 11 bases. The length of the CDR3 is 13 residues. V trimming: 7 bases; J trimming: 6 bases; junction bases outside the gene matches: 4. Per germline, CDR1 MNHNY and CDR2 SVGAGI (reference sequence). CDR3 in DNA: TGTGCCAGCACCGGGACAGGGGGGTCTGAAGCTTTCTTT. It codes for CASTGTGGSEAFF.

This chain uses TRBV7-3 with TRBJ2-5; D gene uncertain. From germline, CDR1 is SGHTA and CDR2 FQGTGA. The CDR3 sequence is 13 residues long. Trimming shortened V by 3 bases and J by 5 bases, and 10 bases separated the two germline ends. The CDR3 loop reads CASSLNSRETQYF. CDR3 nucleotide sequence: TGTGCCAGCAGCTTGAACTCCCGGGAGACCCAGTACTTC.

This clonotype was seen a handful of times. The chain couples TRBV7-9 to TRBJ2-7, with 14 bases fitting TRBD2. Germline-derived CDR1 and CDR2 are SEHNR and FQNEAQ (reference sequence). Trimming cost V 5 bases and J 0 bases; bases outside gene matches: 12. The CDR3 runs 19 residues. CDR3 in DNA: TGTGCCAGCAGCCCCTCCGGGGGACTAGCGGGAGCGCACTCCTACGAGCAGTACTTC. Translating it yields CASSPSGGLAGAHSYEQYF.

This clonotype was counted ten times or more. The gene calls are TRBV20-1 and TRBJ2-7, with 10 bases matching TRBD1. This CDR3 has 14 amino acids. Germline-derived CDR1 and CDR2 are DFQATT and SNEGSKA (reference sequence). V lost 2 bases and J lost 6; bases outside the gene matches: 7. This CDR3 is CSARSGTGASEQYF. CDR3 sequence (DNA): TGCAGTGCTAGATCCGGGACAGGGGCTTCCGAGCAGTACTTC.

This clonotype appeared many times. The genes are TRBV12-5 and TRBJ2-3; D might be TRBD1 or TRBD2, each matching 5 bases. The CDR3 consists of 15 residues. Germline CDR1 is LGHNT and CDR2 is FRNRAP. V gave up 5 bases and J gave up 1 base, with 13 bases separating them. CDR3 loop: CASGPRGGRTDTQYF. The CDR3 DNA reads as TGTGCTAGTGGTCCCCGGGGCGGTCGCACAGATACGCAGTATTTT.

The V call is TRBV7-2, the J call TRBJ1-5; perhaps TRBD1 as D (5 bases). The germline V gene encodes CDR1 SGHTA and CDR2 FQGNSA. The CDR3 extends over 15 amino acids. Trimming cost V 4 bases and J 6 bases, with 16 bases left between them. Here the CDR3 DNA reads TGTGCCAGCAGCTCCAGGCTTTCAGGGTTTCAGCCCCAGCATTTT. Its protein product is CASSSRLSGFQPQHF.

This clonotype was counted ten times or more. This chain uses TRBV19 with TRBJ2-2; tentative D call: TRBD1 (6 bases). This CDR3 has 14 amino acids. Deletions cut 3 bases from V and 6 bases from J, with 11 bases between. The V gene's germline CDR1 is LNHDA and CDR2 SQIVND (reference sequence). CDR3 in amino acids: CASSILQGAGELFF. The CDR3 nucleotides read TGTGCCAGTAGTATTTTACAGGGCGCCGGGGAGCTGTTTTTT.

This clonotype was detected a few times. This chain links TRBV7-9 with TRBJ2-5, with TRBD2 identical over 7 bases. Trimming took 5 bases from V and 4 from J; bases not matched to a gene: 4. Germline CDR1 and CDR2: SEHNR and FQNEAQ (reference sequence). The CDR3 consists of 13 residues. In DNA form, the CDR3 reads TGTGCCAGCAGCCGGAGCGGGATAGAGACCCAGTACTTC. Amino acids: CASSRSGIETQYF.

CDR3 protein: CASSPLRAGTGSYTF. The CDR3 nucleotides are TGTGCCAGCAGTCCGCTACGGGCAGGGACCGGGAGCTACACCTTC. The chain has TRBV12-3 or TRBV12-4 and TRBJ1-2, with D possibly being TRBD1 (5 bases). V lost 5 bases to trimming and J lost 9 bases, with 22 bases between them. The CDR3 contains 15 residues.

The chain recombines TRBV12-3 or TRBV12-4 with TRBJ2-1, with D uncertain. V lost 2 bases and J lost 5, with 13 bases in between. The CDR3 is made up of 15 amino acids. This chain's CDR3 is CASSLFHPGDNEQFF. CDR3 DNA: TGTGCCAGCAGTTTATTTCACCCTGGGGACAATGAGCAGTTCTTC.

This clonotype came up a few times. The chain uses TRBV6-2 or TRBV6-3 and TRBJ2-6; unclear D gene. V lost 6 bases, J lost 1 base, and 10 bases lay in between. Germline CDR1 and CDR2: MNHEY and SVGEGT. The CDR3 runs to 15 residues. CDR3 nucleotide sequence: TGTGCCAGCAGCAGTGGCAATTCTGGGGCCAACGTCCTGACTTTC. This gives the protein CASSSGNSGANVLTF.

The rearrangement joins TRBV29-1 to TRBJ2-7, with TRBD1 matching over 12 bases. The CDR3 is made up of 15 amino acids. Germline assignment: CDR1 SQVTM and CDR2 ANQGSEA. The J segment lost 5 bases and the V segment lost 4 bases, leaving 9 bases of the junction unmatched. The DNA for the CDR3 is TGCAGCGTTGGAGATGGGACAGGGGGCATGAACGAGCAGTACTTC. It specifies CSVGDGTGGMNEQYF.